This TCR beta chain was recorded in a study of neurological immune-mediated disorders. Overall study results and limits: Expansion of TCR clones was greatest in HTLV-1-associated myelopathy and smallest in multiple sclerosis, where it fell below that of healthy controls. CDR3 amino acid sequences of expanded clones were not shared across subjects, a result suggesting private repertoires in all groups.

One entry per CDR3 protein, called by TCRdb with MiXCR from the 5' RACE reads. The table shows about 50,000 distinct CDR3 sequences, with around 16% occurring only once. Ten or more counts support this clonotype. Antigen: not known. The V and J ends lost 0 bases and 4 bases, in that order; junction bases with no gene match: 12. CDR1 is SGHRS and CDR2 is YFSETQ in the germline V gene. This CDR3 has 17 residues. The genes are TRBV5-1 and TRBJ2-5, with TRBD2 matching 7 bases. The sequence derives from a man between 60 and 75 years old in good health. What was sequenced was PBMCs. CDR3 loop: CASSLGGPGGRGETQYF. CDR3 nucleotide sequence: TGCGCCAGCAGCTTGGGGGGTCCCGGCGGGAGAGGAGAGACCCAGTACTTC.